A single sample is the source of the 17 T cell receptor beta chains below, sequenced in a study of blood T cells in healthy people across ages. A second PCR, run for roughly 7 to 11 cycles, used a sample-barcoded 5' primer plus a J-beta primer mix. TCRdb analysed the 5' RACE reads with MiXCR anew, one entry per CDR3 protein. The table shows around 650,000 distinct CDR3 sequences, with 32% occurring only once. Sample: blood. The receptors derive from a woman older than 75 in good health.

The chain uses TRBV3-1 and TRBJ1-5; TRBD1 matches 7 bases. V lost 1 base and J lost 2; bases outside the gene matches: 8. The CDR3 spans 17 residues. Germline V lookup: CDR1 LGHDT, CDR2 YNNKEL (reference sequence). The CDR3 region is CASSQAGQAAGNQPQHF. The DNA of the CDR3 is TGTGCCAGCAGCCAAGCCGGACAGGCGGCGGGCAATCAGCCCCAGCATTTT.

This chain joins TRBV30 and TRBJ1-2; no clear D. The CDR3 is 13 residues long. Germline V gene sequence: CDR1 GTSNPN, CDR2 SVGIG (reference sequence). Trimming cost V 0 bases and J 3 bases, with 8 bases left between them. The CDR3: CAWSVRTDYGYTF. The CDR3 DNA sequence: TGTGCCTGGAGTGTAAGAACGGACTATGGCTACACCTTC. The variable domain in full, with the rest retrieved from reference TRBV30 and TRBJ1-2, is SQTIHQWPATLVQPVGSPLSLECTVEGTSNPNLYWYRQAAGRGLQLLFYSVGIGQISSEVPQNLSASRPQDRQFILSSKKLLLSDSGFYLCAWSVRTDYGYTFGSGTRLTVV.

This clonotype was counted at least ten times. One base away lies a much larger clone, so this may be a sequencing read error. This chain joins TRBV20-1 and TRBJ2-5; tentative D call: TRBD2 (5 bases). The CDR3 spans 13 residues. Germline values: CDR1 DFQATT, CDR2 SNEGSKA (reference sequence). V was trimmed by 7 bases and J by 11 bases, leaving 23 bases between them. Here the CDR3 DNA reads TGCAGTGTCCCGGGGATTGTTGTGAATGAGCAGTACTTC. Protein sequence: CSVPGIVVNEQYF.

V gene TRBV5-6 combines with J gene TRBJ1-2, with 8 bases identical to TRBD1. Germline CDR1 is SGHDT and CDR2 is YYEEEE. The V segment lost 2 bases and the J segment 4 bases; nucleotides outside the gene matches: 13. The CDR3 sequence is 17 residues long. As DNA, the CDR3 is TGTGCCAGCAGCTTATCAGGGGGCTTTAAAGCTGGCTATGGCTACACCTTC. It translates to CASSLSGGFKAGYGYTF.

Many counts were recorded for this clonotype. A single base separates this from a much larger clone, so it may be a read error. The gene calls are TRBV9 and TRBJ2-1; possible D gene TRBD2, 6 bases. The CDR3 runs 15 residues. V lost 2 bases to trimming and J lost 0 bases, with 9 bases between them. Germline-derived CDR1 and CDR2 are SGDLS and YYNGEE. The CDR3, as DNA: TGTGCCAGCAGCGTCCGCGGGGACTCCTACAATGAGCAGTTCTTC. As protein: CASSVRGDSYNEQFF.

CDR3 loop: CASSTQGPGLAGAFPYEQYF. DNA for the CDR3: TGTGCCAGCAGCACTCAGGGGCCGGGACTAGCGGGGGCGTTTCCCTACGAGCAGTACTTC. This chain links TRBV7-3 with TRBJ2-5; the match to TRBD2 covers 14 bases. Matching the DNA end better, TRBJ2-7 makes the J call doubtful. Germline V gene data show CDR1 as SGHTA and CDR2 as FQGTGA. This CDR3 contains 20 residues.

This clonotype was picked up a small number of times. The rearrangement links TRBV28 to TRBJ2-1, with 7 bases lining up with TRBD1. Trimming removed 6 bases from V and 10 bases from J; junction bases left unmatched: 12. There are 14 residues in the CDR3. CDR1 is MDHEN, CDR2 SYDVKM, per germline. This CDR3 reads CASRETGSSYEQFF. In nucleotides, the CDR3 is TGTGCCAGCAGGGAGACAGGGTCCTCCTACGAGCAGTTCTTC.

The chain has TRBV7-2 and TRBJ2-1, with D possibly TRBD2 on 6 matching bases. CDR1 SGHTA and CDR2 FQGNSA come from the germline V gene. This CDR3 is built from 15 residues. V gave up 2 bases and J gave up 9 bases, with 17 bases separating them. Here the CDR3 DNA reads TGTGCCAGCAGCTTAAGAAGGGTGGAGGAGGGTGAGCAGTTCTTC. As protein: CASSLRRVEEGEQFF.

This clonotype appeared a few times. The rearrangement joins TRBV6-1 to TRBJ1-2, with unresolved D. CDR3 length: 13 amino acids. Germline V gene lookup returns CDR1 MNHNS and CDR2 SASEGT. Trimming shortened V by 6 bases and J by 5 bases, and 13 bases separated the two germline ends. CDR3 residues: CASRAGGVYGYTF. The CDR3 DNA sequence: TGTGCCAGCAGGGCGGGCGGGGTTTATGGCTACACCTTC.

Ten or more counts support this clonotype. V usage is TRBV2 and J usage is TRBJ2-6, with 7 bases aligning to TRBD2. The CDR3 consists of 15 residues. Germline CDR1 reads SNHLY; CDR2 reads FYNNEI. V lost 8 bases and J lost 1; bases outside the gene matches: 5. The CDR3 DNA is TGTGCCAGCCTTGGGGGGGGATCTGGGGCCAACGTCCTGACTTTC. The encoded protein is CASLGGGSGANVLTF.

This clonotype turned up a few times. This may come from a read error, since a much larger clone is one base off. The J gene is TRBJ2-1, the V gene TRBV20-1, with TRBD1 matching 8 bases. Germline lookup yields CDR1 DFQATT and CDR2 SNEGSKA (reference sequence). The length of the CDR3 is 14 residues. Written as DNA, the CDR3 is TGCAGTACTAGAGAAACAGGGGGTGGTAATGAGCAGTTCTTC. Encoded protein: CSTRETGGGNEQFF.

This clonotype was counted at least ten times. The chain links TRBV27 to TRBJ2-1, with D perhaps TRBD1 (6 bases). Looked up from germline, CDR1 is MNHEY and CDR2 is SMNVEV (reference sequence). The V end was cut by 0 bases, the J end by 0 bases, with 9 bases between. The CDR3 length is 16 residues. This CDR3 is CASSLSQQGSYNEQFF. The CDR3 DNA is TGTGCCAGCAGTTTATCCCAACAGGGCTCCTACAATGAGCAGTTCTTC.

This clonotype appeared a few times. The chain links TRBV12-3 or TRBV12-4 to TRBJ1-1; maybe TRBD1 (6 bases). Deletions cut 3 bases from V and 5 bases from J, with 13 bases between. The CDR3 length is 14 residues. The CDR3 is CASSFFGGATEAFF. The CDR3 DNA follows: TGTGCCAGCAGTTTCTTCGGGGGCGCGACTGAAGCTTTCTTT.

This chain uses TRBV30 with TRBJ2-3; D could derive from TRBD1 or TRBD2 (6 bases each). The CDR3 is made up of 15 amino acids. V was pared by 2 bases and J by 3 bases, with 15 bases between. In germline, CDR1 is GTSNPN, CDR2 SVGIG (reference sequence). The CDR3 reads CAWSLGGQGTDTQYF. CDR3 nucleotide sequence: TGTGCCTGGAGTCTTGGGGGGCAGGGTACAGATACGCAGTATTTT.

The chain combines TRBV25-1 with TRBJ1-6; weak D call: TRBD1 (6 bases). Germline CDR1 and CDR2: MGHDK and SYGVNS. The CDR3 is 16 residues long. Deletions cut 6 bases from V and 6 bases from J, with 18 bases between. Here the CDR3 reads CASRDTGFGGNSPLHF. CDR3 bases: TGTGCCAGCAGGGACACAGGGTTTGGGGGTAATTCACCCCTCCACTTT.

This clonotype was observed a single time. One base away lies a much larger clone, so this may be a sequencing read error. The chain recombines TRBV4-2 with TRBJ1-2, with D perhaps matching TRBD1 (6 bases). The CDR3 covers 15 residues. Germline V gene data show CDR1 as LGHNA and CDR2 as YNFKEQ. CDR3 sequence reads: CANSQDVQGNYGYTF. In nucleotides, the CDR3 is TGTGCCAACAGCCAAGACGTTCAGGGGAACTATGGCTACACCTTC.

This clonotype was seen many times. The chain carries TRBV20-1 and TRBJ2-1, with 9 bases lining up with TRBD2. CDR3 length equals 14 residues. With 6 bases clipped from V and 4 bases from J, the junction kept 7 bases outside the gene matches. CDR1 DFQATT and CDR2 SNEGSKA come from the germline V gene (reference sequence). This chain's CDR3 is CSAEGTSPYNEQFF. The CDR3 DNA sequence: TGCAGTGCGGAAGGGACTAGCCCATACAATGAGCAGTTCTTC.